This is a list of T cell receptor beta chains from one sample in a study of follicular helper T cells after annual influenza vaccination. Produced via immunoSEQ multiplex PCR; TCRdb's table is partial and in-frame only. The sample shows 13,000 to 15,000 clones, around 75% of them seen only once. Sequencing was performed on CXCR5- memory CD4+ T cells sorted from blood, taken on the day of influenza vaccination. The receptors derive from an adult who received the influenza vaccine. Each CDR3 is given with its conserved first and last residue. The order of the fields is D gene, J gene, clone size, V gene, CDR3 protein, CDR3 DNA. A D gene is named only where the DNA matches it firmly. Clone size is stated in some rows and not others, as once, few, many or a class when expanded.

d_call: -; j_call: TRBJ2-1; clone_size: -; v_call: TRBV9; cdr3_aa: CASSVDLIRNEQFF; cdr3_nt: TGTGCCAGCAGCGTAGATCTGATTAGGAATGAGCAGTTCTTC
d_call: -; j_call: TRBJ1-2; clone_size: -; v_call: TRBV5-1; cdr3_aa: CASSLASGRQANYGYTF; cdr3_nt: TGCGCCAGCAGCTTGGCCTCAGGACGACAGGCCAACTATGGCTACACCTTC
d_call: -; j_call: TRBJ1-4; clone_size: -; v_call: TRBV7-9; cdr3_aa: CASSWGGGEKLFF; cdr3_nt: TGTGCCAGCAGCTGGGGGGGAGGAGAAAAACTGTTTTTT
d_call: -; j_call: TRBJ1-3; clone_size: -; v_call: TRBV7-2; cdr3_aa: CASSLYRSISGNTIYF; cdr3_nt: TGTGCCAGCAGCTTATATCGCTCCATCTCTGGAAACACCATATATTTT
d_call: TRBD2; j_call: TRBJ2-7; clone_size: -; v_call: TRBV5-4; cdr3_aa: CASSPAGGKRYEQYF; cdr3_nt: TGTGCCAGCAGCCCCGCGGGGGGTAAAAGATACGAGCAGTACTTC
d_call: -; j_call: TRBJ2-1; clone_size: few; v_call: TRBV21-1; cdr3_aa: CARRCSYNEQFF; cdr3_nt: TGTGCCAGGAGATGCTCCTACAATGAGCAGTTCTTC
d_call: TRBD1; j_call: TRBJ1-1; clone_size: -; v_call: TRBV10-2; cdr3_aa: CATQVTGIEAFF; cdr3_nt: TGCGCCACCCAAGTGACAGGGATTGAAGCTTTCTTT
d_call: -; j_call: TRBJ1-1; clone_size: -; v_call: TRBV30; cdr3_aa: CAWRNREMNTEAFF; cdr3_nt: TGTGCCTGGAGGAACAGGGAAATGAACACTGAAGCTTTCTTT
d_call: TRBD1; j_call: TRBJ2-5; clone_size: -; v_call: TRBV28; cdr3_aa: CASSNDRGQETQYF; cdr3_nt: TGTGCCAGCAGTAATGACAGGGGCCAAGAGACCCAGTACTTC
d_call: -; j_call: TRBJ2-4; clone_size: once; v_call: TRBV5-8; cdr3_aa: CASSFGLQAKNIQYF; cdr3_nt: TGTGCCAGCAGCTTCGGACTCCAAGCCAAAAACATTCAGTACTTC
d_call: TRBD2; j_call: TRBJ2-2; clone_size: -; v_call: TRBV30; cdr3_aa: CAWRGGLFSFPDTGELFF; cdr3_nt: TGTGCCTGGAGGGGGGGGTTATTCAGCTTCCCGGACACCGGGGAGCTGTTTTTT
d_call: -; j_call: TRBJ1-6; clone_size: few; v_call: TRBV7-8; cdr3_aa: CASSVGRTTFDNSPLHF; cdr3_nt: TGTGCCAGCAGCGTAGGACGGACTACATTTGATAATTCACCCCTCCACTTT
d_call: -; j_call: TRBJ2-3; clone_size: few; v_call: TRBV18; cdr3_aa: CASSPVEGTRTDTQYF; cdr3_nt: TGTGCCAGCTCACCAGTTGAGGGGACACGGACAGATACGCAGTATTTT
d_call: TRBD2; j_call: TRBJ2-3; clone_size: -; v_call: TRBV18; cdr3_aa: CASSPQRGATDTQYF; cdr3_nt: TGTGCCAGCTCACCCCAGCGGGGGGCCACAGATACGCAGTATTTT
d_call: -; j_call: TRBJ1-4; clone_size: once; v_call: TRBV6-5; cdr3_aa: CASSSGTLATNEKLFF; cdr3_nt: TGTGCCAGCAGTTCCGGGACTCTGGCAACTAATGAAAAACTGTTTTTT
d_call: -; j_call: TRBJ2-5; clone_size: -; v_call: TRBV5-4; cdr3_aa: CASSNQETQYF; cdr3_nt: TGTGCCAGCAGCAACCAAGAGACCCAGTACTTC
d_call: -; j_call: TRBJ1-2; clone_size: -; v_call: TRBV6-5; cdr3_aa: CASSYSRGYGYTF; cdr3_nt: TGTGCCAGCAGTTACTCGAGGGGCTATGGCTACACCTTC
d_call: -; j_call: TRBJ1-6; clone_size: -; v_call: TRBV28; cdr3_aa: CASSFLQLSEYSSYNSPLHF; cdr3_nt: TGTGCCAGCAGTTTTCTTCAACTGTCGGAGTATAGCTCCTATAATTCACCCCTCCACTTT
d_call: -; j_call: TRBJ2-5; clone_size: -; v_call: TRBV7-8; cdr3_aa: CASSLGTVRETQYF; cdr3_nt: TGTGCCAGCAGCTTAGGGACAGTCCGGGAGACCCAGTACTTC
d_call: TRBD1; j_call: TRBJ1-2; clone_size: -; v_call: TRBV2; cdr3_aa: CASSRDRGLDGYTF; cdr3_nt: TGTGCCAGCAGCCGGGACAGGGGGCTGGATGGCTACACCTTC
d_call: -; j_call: TRBJ2-2; clone_size: -; v_call: TRBV18; cdr3_aa: CASSPQNTGELFF; cdr3_nt: TGTGCCAGCTCACCACAGAACACCGGGGAGCTGTTTTTT
d_call: -; j_call: TRBJ2-1; clone_size: -; v_call: TRBV6-5; cdr3_aa: CASRRDRSSYNEQFF; cdr3_nt: TGTGCCAGCAGACGGGACCGCAGCTCCTACAATGAGCAGTTCTTC
d_call: -; j_call: TRBJ1-2; clone_size: -; v_call: TRBV30; cdr3_aa: CAWMRGRTYGYTF; cdr3_nt: TGTGCCTGGATGAGAGGTCGGACCTATGGCTACACCTTC
d_call: -; j_call: TRBJ1-2; clone_size: few; v_call: TRBV11-1; cdr3_aa: CASSAWTSGYTF; cdr3_nt: TGTGCCAGCAGCGCCTGGACCTCTGGCTACACCTTC
d_call: -; j_call: TRBJ2-7; clone_size: -; v_call: TRBV28; cdr3_aa: CASRAGPRRYEQYF; cdr3_nt: TGTGCCAGCAGGGCGGGACCCCGAAGGTACGAGCAGTACTTC
d_call: -; j_call: TRBJ2-5; clone_size: -; v_call: TRBV5-5; cdr3_aa: CASSLSPSEETQYF; cdr3_nt: TGTGCCAGCAGCTTGTCTCCCAGCGAGGAGACCCAGTACTTC
d_call: -; j_call: TRBJ1-1; clone_size: once; v_call: TRBV30; cdr3_aa: CAWSGGTLNTEAFF; cdr3_nt: TGTGCCTGGAGCGGGGGGACCTTGAACACTGAAGCTTTCTTT
d_call: TRBD1; j_call: TRBJ2-3; clone_size: -; v_call: TRBV10-1; cdr3_aa: CASSGGTGVQDTQYF; cdr3_nt: TGCGCCAGCAGTGGGGGGACAGGGGTCCAAGATACGCAGTATTTT
d_call: -; j_call: TRBJ1-3; clone_size: -; v_call: TRBV18; cdr3_aa: CASSPSSGSRNTIYF; cdr3_nt: TGTGCCAGCTCACCCTCTTCAGGGAGTAGAAACACCATATATTTT
d_call: TRBD1; j_call: TRBJ1-6; clone_size: -; v_call: TRBV18; cdr3_aa: CASSQFRDSYNSPLHF; cdr3_nt: TGTGCCAGCTCACAGTTCCGGGACAGCTATAATTCACCCCTCCACTTT
d_call: TRBD2; j_call: TRBJ2-1; clone_size: -; v_call: TRBV6-6; cdr3_aa: CASRNRLAGDNEQFF; cdr3_nt: TGTGCCAGCAGGAACCGACTAGCGGGGGACAATGAGCAGTTCTTC
d_call: TRBD2; j_call: TRBJ2-7; clone_size: -; v_call: TRBV4-2; cdr3_aa: CASSQDSRGTYAGEQYF; cdr3_nt: TGTGCCAGCAGCCAAGATTCGCGGGGGACCTACGCGGGGGAGCAGTACTTC
d_call: -; j_call: TRBJ1-5; clone_size: -; v_call: TRBV4-1; cdr3_aa: CASSPHWNQPQHF; cdr3_nt: TGCGCCAGCAGCCCACATTGGAATCAGCCCCAGCATTTT
d_call: TRBD1; j_call: TRBJ2-7; clone_size: -; v_call: TRBV6-1; cdr3_aa: CASSEWLAGGFLEQYF; cdr3_nt: TGTGCCAGCAGTGAATGGTTGGCAGGGGGATTCCTAGAGCAGTACTTC
d_call: -; j_call: TRBJ1-1; clone_size: -; v_call: TRBV4-1; cdr3_aa: CASSQVVSGAGGITEAFF; cdr3_nt: TGCGCCAGCAGCCAAGTTGTGTCGGGGGCGGGTGGGATCACTGAAGCTTTCTTT
d_call: -; j_call: TRBJ1-2; clone_size: few; v_call: TRBV18; cdr3_aa: CASSPLGHNYGYTF; cdr3_nt: TGTGCCAGCTCACCCCTTGGACATAACTATGGCTACACCTTC
d_call: TRBD1; j_call: TRBJ2-5; clone_size: once; v_call: TRBV5-1; cdr3_aa: CASSRQSGQGKETQYF; cdr3_nt: TGCGCCAGCAGCCGCCAATCGGGACAGGGTAAAGAGACCCAGTACTTC
d_call: -; j_call: TRBJ2-6; clone_size: -; v_call: TRBV9; cdr3_aa: CASSVARQALSGANVLTF; cdr3_nt: TGTGCCAGCAGCGTAGCGAGGCAGGCGCTCTCTGGGGCCAACGTCCTGACTTTC
d_call: -; j_call: TRBJ1-1; clone_size: once; v_call: TRBV5-1; cdr3_aa: CASSLGAGAELNTEAFF; cdr3_nt: TGCGCCAGCAGCTTGGGAGCAGGGGCGGAACTGAACACTGAAGCTTTCTTT
d_call: TRBD1; j_call: TRBJ1-5; clone_size: once; v_call: TRBV9; cdr3_aa: CASSVGRGLNQPQHF; cdr3_nt: TGTGCCAGCAGCGTAGGCAGGGGGCTGAATCAGCCCCAGCATTTT
d_call: -; j_call: TRBJ2-7; clone_size: -; v_call: TRBV9; cdr3_aa: CASSGTASSYEQYF; cdr3_nt: TGTGCCAGCAGCGGGACAGCGAGCTCCTACGAGCAGTACTTC
d_call: -; j_call: TRBJ1-6; clone_size: -; v_call: TRBV7-2; cdr3_aa: CASSLEGVAYNSPLHF; cdr3_nt: TGTGCCAGCAGCTTAGAGGGGGTCGCCTATAATTCACCCCTCCACTTT
d_call: TRBD1; j_call: TRBJ2-5; clone_size: -; v_call: TRBV5-8; cdr3_aa: CASSFRDRRGETQYF; cdr3_nt: TGTGCCAGCAGCTTCCGGGACAGGAGGGGGGAGACCCAGTACTTC
d_call: -; j_call: TRBJ1-1; clone_size: -; v_call: TRBV5-4; cdr3_aa: CASSLGRRDTEAFF; cdr3_nt: TGTGCCAGCAGCTTGGGTCGGAGAGACACTGAAGCTTTCTTT
d_call: -; j_call: TRBJ2-7; clone_size: -; v_call: TRBV29-1; cdr3_aa: CSVQDSYEQYF; cdr3_nt: TGCAGCGTTCAAGACAGTTACGAGCAGTACTTC
d_call: -; j_call: TRBJ1-1; clone_size: -; v_call: TRBV30; cdr3_aa: CAWTHPRWNTEAFF; cdr3_nt: TGTGCCTGGACCCACCCCAGGTGGAACACTGAAGCTTTCTTT
d_call: TRBD1; j_call: TRBJ1-2; clone_size: -; v_call: TRBV5-1; cdr3_aa: CASSSGTGGANGYTF; cdr3_nt: TGCGCCAGCAGCTCTGGGACAGGGGGCGCAAATGGCTACACCTTC
d_call: -; j_call: TRBJ1-1; clone_size: -; v_call: TRBV28; cdr3_aa: CASSFRVRNTEAFF; cdr3_nt: TGTGCCAGCAGTTTCCGGGTAAGGAACACTGAAGCTTTCTTT